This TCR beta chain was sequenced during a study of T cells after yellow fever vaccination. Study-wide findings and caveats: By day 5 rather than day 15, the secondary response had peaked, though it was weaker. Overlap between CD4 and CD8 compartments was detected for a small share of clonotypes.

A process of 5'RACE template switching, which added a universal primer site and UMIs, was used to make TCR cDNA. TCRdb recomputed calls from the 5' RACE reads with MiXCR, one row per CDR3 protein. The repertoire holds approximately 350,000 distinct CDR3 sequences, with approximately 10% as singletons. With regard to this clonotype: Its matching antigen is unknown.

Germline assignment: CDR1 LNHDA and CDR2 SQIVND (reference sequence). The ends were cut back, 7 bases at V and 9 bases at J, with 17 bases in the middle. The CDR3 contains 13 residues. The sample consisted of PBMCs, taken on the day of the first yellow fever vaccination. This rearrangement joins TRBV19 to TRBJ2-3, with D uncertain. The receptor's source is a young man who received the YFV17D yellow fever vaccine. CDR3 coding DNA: TGTGCCAGTAACAGTGGTGTAGCAGGCACGCAGTATTTT. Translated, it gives CASNSGVAGTQYF.